This entry features one T cell receptor beta chain sequence. This entry is derived from a study of OX40 agonist ivuxolimab in advanced cancers. V shed 7 bases and J 6 bases; nucleotides not matched to a gene: 12. Germline values: CDR1 LNHDA, CDR2 SQIVND (reference sequence). The CDR3 has 16 amino acids. Method: immunoSEQ multiplex PCR; TCRdb's copy keeps in-frame clones and lacks some. This table holds roughly 60,000 clones, roughly 85% found once. This TCR came from an adult with an advanced solid tumor such as melanoma, head and neck, liver or kidney cancer. V and J are TRBV19 and TRBJ2-2, with 9 bases identical to TRBD2. The sequencing here drew on CD4+ or CD8+ T cells sorted from blood, taken in a trial of the OX40 agonist ivuxolimab. CDR3 nucleotides: TGTGCCAGTAACCCCCCCCTAGCGGGAAAGGCCGGGGAGCTGTTTTTT. Its translation: CASNPPLAGKAGELFF.